The 30 T cell receptor beta chains given below trace back to one sample, sequenced in a study of spatial heterogeneity in lung cancer. The time point here: sample taken at primary tumor resection. Whole RNA came from tumor, nontumor lung or frozen PBMC and was sequenced without being sorted. TCRdb fed the 5' RACE reads into MiXCR, producing one record per CDR3 protein. Of approximately 8,100 distinct CDR3 sequences listed, under 9% are singletons. The sample in question was PBMCs, obtained at surgery. Receptors were obtained from a female donor with early-stage non-small cell lung cancer.

On this clonotype itself: A much larger clone lies a single base off, so this may be a read error. The CDR3 region is CVGRAPGTDTQYF. The CDR3 DNA reads as TGTGTCGGGCGGGCTCCAGGCACAGATACGCAGTATTTT. V and J are TRBV6-1 and TRBJ2-3, with a possible D match to TRBD2 (5 bases). The CDR3 has 13 residues. Germline V gene lookup returns CDR1 MNHNS and CDR2 SASEGT.

This clonotype was seen more than once but under ten times. The chain recombines TRBV6-5 with TRBJ1-2; 7 nucleotides agree with TRBD1. CDR1 is MNHEY and CDR2 is SVGAGI in the germline V gene. This CDR3 comprises 14 residues. Trimming removed 4 bases from V and 2 bases from J; junction bases left unmatched: 4. This CDR3 reads CASSLTTGNYGYTF. CDR3 bases: TGTGCCAGCAGTTTGACGACAGGGAACTATGGCTACACCTTC.

There are many counts of this clonotype. The CDR3 region has the DNA TGTGCCAGCTCACCACGGCTAAACAATGAGCAGTTCTTC. It codes for CASSPRLNNEQFF. This chain connects TRBV18 to TRBJ2-1; D is undetermined. Germline CDR1 KGHSH, CDR2 LQKENI. Trimming took off 1 base at V and 5 bases at J, with 6 bases between the two ends. This CDR3 has 13 amino acids.

This clonotype was recorded many times. The CDR3 bases are TGTGCCAGCAGTTTTGAAAGGGACCACGAGCAGTACTTC. Translation: CASSFERDHEQYF. The rearrangement uses TRBV12-3 or TRBV12-4 and TRBJ2-7; D tentatively reads TRBD1 or TRBD2 (5 bases each). The CDR3 length is 13 residues. V was trimmed by 3 bases and J by 5 bases, leaving 11 bases between them.

This clonotype came up a few times. The chain is built from TRBV12-3 or TRBV12-4 and TRBJ2-6, with a tentative D call TRBD1 (6 bases). Trimming removed 5 bases from V and 2 bases from J, with 10 bases in between. This CDR3 comprises 15 residues. Written as DNA, the CDR3 is TGTGCCAGCAGTCTCTCAGGGGCTGGGGCCAACGTCCTGACTTTC. Protein sequence: CASSLSGAGANVLTF.

In this sample, this clonotype is medium-sized (0.01 to 0.1%). The V call is TRBV5-5, the J call TRBJ2-7; D gene uncertain. This CDR3 region has 15 residues. Trimming removed 0 bases from V and 5 bases from J, with 15 bases in between. Germline V gene sequence: CDR1 SGHKS, CDR2 YYEKEE (reference sequence). DNA of the CDR3: TGTGCCAGCAGCTTGGGTTTAGTAAGGGTCGACGAGCAGTACTTC. Translation: CASSLGLVRVDEQYF.

This clonotype appeared many times. V gene TRBV29-1 combines with J gene TRBJ1-1, with 7 bases identical to TRBD1. CDR3 size: 12 residues. The germline V gene encodes CDR1 SQVTM and CDR2 ANQGSEA. V lost 7 bases to trimming and J lost 0 bases; unmatched junction nucleotides: 2. DNA for the CDR3: TGCAGCGGAGGGGGCCTGAACACTGAAGCTTTCTTT. Protein sequence: CSGGGLNTEAFF.

This clonotype was seen repeatedly, ten times or more. The chain couples TRBV23-1 to TRBJ2-7, with 7 nucleotides matching TRBD1. TRBV23-1 is an open reading frame, and its role is uncertain. This CDR3 is 15 amino acids long. V was pared by 2 bases and J by 3 bases, with 7 bases of the junction left unmatched. DNA for the CDR3: TGCGCCAGCAGTCAAATACCGGGACAGAGCTACGAGCAGTACTTC. It is translated as CASSQIPGQSYEQYF.

The chain joins TRBV12-2 to TRBJ1-2; TRBD1 is the table's D call, not checked against the DNA. TRBV12-2 is noted as a pseudogene. CDR3 length: 16 residues. The CDR3 is CASRLGEAGQGYGYTF. The CDR3 bases are TGTGCAAGTCGCTTAGGGGAGGCGGGACAGGGCTATGGCTACACCTTC.

CDR3 coding DNA: TGTGCCAGCAGTCTCACTAGCGGTATCGAGCAGTACTTC. It translates to CASSLTSGIEQYF. V gene TRBV28 combines with J gene TRBJ2-7; 8 bases agree with TRBD2. Germline V CDR1 and CDR2: MDHEN, SYDVKM. The CDR3 has 13 residues. Trimming cost V 5 bases and J 6 bases; bases outside gene matches: 6.

Remarks on this clonotype: A much larger clone is a single base away; this may be a read error. Since the CDR3 does not end with the conserved phenylalanine or tryptophan, this likely comes from a read error. This chain links TRBV24-1 with TRBJ2-3; possibly TRBD1 for D (6 bases). Germline V gene data show CDR1 as KGHDR and CDR2 as SFDVKD. V was pared by 5 bases and J by 2 bases, with 7 bases between. This CDR3 has 13 residues. The CDR3 DNA follows: TGTGCCACCAGTGGGGACATCACAGATACGCAGTATCTT. It translates to CATSGDITDTQYL.

This clonotype is judged medium-sized. The chain joins TRBV10-3 to TRBJ1-5; tentatively, D is TRBD1 (6 bases). Trimming removed 6 bases from V and 5 bases from J, with 11 bases in between. Germline assignment: CDR1 ENHRY and CDR2 SYGVKD. CDR3 length equals 13 residues. The chain's CDR3 is CAIRRQEDQPQHF. The CDR3 region has the DNA TGTGCCATCAGGCGACAGGAGGATCAGCCCCAGCATTTT.

A few counts support this clonotype. The DNA for the CDR3 is TGTGCCAGCAGACCCATGTTCGGGAACACCGGGGAGCTGTTTTTT. Protein sequence: CASRPMFGNTGELFF. V usage is TRBV13 and J usage is TRBJ2-2; D is undetermined. The CDR3 contains 15 residues. V was pared by 6 bases and J by 1 base, with 12 bases between. The germline V gene has CDR1 PRHDT and CDR2 FYEKMQ (reference sequence).

The chain recombines TRBV27 with TRBJ2-1; the D gene is possibly TRBD1 (6 bases). V was clipped by 3 bases and J by 3 bases, with 24 bases between them. The CDR3 runs 19 residues. CDR1 and CDR2 from the germline V gene are MNHEY and SMNVEV (reference sequence). DNA of the CDR3: TGTGCCAGCAGTTTTTTAGGCGTGGGGGCAGGAGACGACTACAATGAGCAGTTCTTC. Encoded protein: CASSFLGVGAGDDYNEQFF.

This clonotype was recorded many times. The chain is built from TRBV6-4 and TRBJ1-1; maybe TRBD1 (5 bases). Trimming took 3 bases from V and 1 from J, leaving 6 bases between them. This CDR3 has 13 residues. The germline gives CDR1 MRHNA, CDR2 SNTAGT. CDR3 DNA sequence: TGTGCCAGCAGTGAAGGACAGAACACTGAAGCTTTCTTT. This codes for CASSEGQNTEAFF.

By share, this clonotype ranks as medium-sized. The V gene is TRBV7-9, the J gene TRBJ2-7; D perhaps matches TRBD1 (5 bases). Germline V gene data show CDR1 as SEHNR and CDR2 as FQNEAQ (reference sequence). V gave up 3 bases and J gave up 0 bases, with 9 bases separating them. The CDR3 runs to 14 residues. DNA for the CDR3: TGTGCCAGCAGCTTGGACACGAGCTCCTACGAGCAGTACTTC. It specifies CASSLDTSSYEQYF.

Sample share makes this clonotype medium-sized (0.01 to 0.1%). Here the CDR3 reads CASSVDYSKYYGYTF. CDR3 bases: TGTGCCAGCAGCGTAGATTACAGTAAATACTATGGCTACACCTTC. This chain uses TRBV9 with TRBJ1-2, with D unresolved. In germline, CDR1 is SGDLS, CDR2 YYNGEE. The CDR3 runs 15 residues. V lost 0 bases, J lost 3 bases, and 12 bases lay in between.

This clonotype has at least ten counts. The chain recombines TRBV5-5 with TRBJ2-1, with TRBD2 matching 12 bases. Germline V gene data show CDR1 as SGHKS and CDR2 as YYEKEE (reference sequence). V lost 7 bases and J lost 5; bases outside the gene matches: 4. CDR3 length: 14 amino acids. Here the CDR3 DNA reads TGTGCCAGCTCCGGGACTAGCGGGCACAATGAGCAGTTCTTC. Residues: CASSGTSGHNEQFF.

This clonotype is classed as medium-sized. This chain links TRBV4-1 with TRBJ2-7, with D possibly matching TRBD1 (6 bases). From germline, CDR1 is MGHRA and CDR2 YSYEKL. This CDR3 has 14 amino acids. V lost 3 bases to trimming and J lost 2 bases, with 11 bases between them. The CDR3 reads CASSQMTGTYEQYF. The CDR3, as DNA: TGCGCCAGCAGCCAGATGACAGGCACCTACGAGCAGTACTTC.

The chain has TRBV15 and TRBJ2-3; TRBD1 aligns across 9 bases. V was clipped by 0 bases and J by 3 bases; unmatched bases: 4. The CDR3 runs to 16 residues. The germline CDR1 and CDR2 sequences are LNHNV and YYDKDF (reference sequence). The DNA for the CDR3 is TGTGCCACCAGCAGAGACGGGACAGGGTTTACAGATACGCAGTATTTT. It is translated as CATSRDGTGFTDTQYF.

In this sample, this clonotype turned up a few times. The chain uses TRBV7-3 and TRBJ2-3; D unresolved. Germline CDR1 and CDR2: SGHTA and FQGTGA. The V gene lost 1 base and the J gene lost 4 bases, with 6 bases spanning the gap. CDR3 length: 13 amino acids. For the CDR3, the DNA is TGTGCCAGCAGCTTAATGGTGTCAGATACGCAGTATTTT. Translating gives CASSLMVSDTQYF.

Within the sample, this clonotype is medium-sized. CDR3 DNA sequence: TGTGCCAGCAGCGACGGGACAAACTACGAGCAGTACTTC. Its translation is CASSDGTNYEQYF. The rearrangement uses TRBV7-9 and TRBJ2-7; perhaps TRBD1 as D (6 bases). This CDR3 is 13 amino acids long. Between the trimmed V and J ends, which lost 5 bases and 3 bases, there was a span of 11 bases. CDR1 and CDR2 (germline): SEHNR, FQNEAQ (reference sequence).

The chain combines TRBV29-1 with TRBJ2-1, with 12 bases fitting TRBD2. Trimming took 7 bases from V and 10 from J; bases not matched to a gene: 8. The CDR3 is made up of 13 amino acids. Germline assignment: CDR1 SQVTM and CDR2 ANQGSEA. The CDR3 loop reads CSAGASGGAEQFF. As DNA, the CDR3 is TGCAGCGCCGGTGCTAGCGGGGGGGCGGAGCAGTTCTTC.

This clonotype was picked up many times. The genes are TRBV19 and TRBJ2-2, with 8 bases matching TRBD2. The J segment lost 9 bases and the V segment lost 3 bases, leaving 9 bases of the junction unmatched. Germline CDR1 reads LNHDA; CDR2 reads SQIVND (reference sequence). The CDR3 contains 15 residues. DNA for the CDR3: TGTGCCAGTAGTATTGAGGGGACTAGGGTCCGGGAGCTGTTTTTT. It encodes CASSIEGTRVRELFF.

The sample holds a few counts of this clonotype. The chain has TRBV5-1 and TRBJ1-1, with D perhaps TRBD1 (5 bases). V was clipped by 4 bases and J by 1 base, with 11 bases between them. This CDR3 has 14 residues. The germline V gene has CDR1 SGHRS and CDR2 YFSETQ. The CDR3 sequence: CASSKGRSNTEAFF. In nucleotides, the CDR3 is TGCGCCAGCAGCAAGGGACGGTCGAACACTGAAGCTTTCTTT.

The sample holds many counts of this clonotype. The chain is built from TRBV13 and TRBJ2-5; 7 nucleotides agree with TRBD1. V gave up 1 base and J gave up 1 base; unmatched junction bases: 3. Germline CDR1 reads PRHDT; CDR2 reads FYEKMQ (reference sequence). The CDR3 has 15 residues. The CDR3 loop reads CASSLVGQAQETQYF. The CDR3 DNA reads as TGTGCCAGCAGCTTAGTCGGACAGGCCCAAGAGACCCAGTACTTC. Filled out from reference TRBV13 and TRBJ2-5, the complete variable domain reads AAGVIQSPRHLIKEKRETATLKCYPIPRHDTVYWYQQGPGQDPQFLISFYEKMQSDKGSIPDRFSAQQFSDYHSELNMSSLELGDSALYFCASSLVGQAQETQYFGPGTRLLVL.

This clonotype has at least ten counts. The chain carries TRBV29-1 and TRBJ2-5; D may be TRBD2 (5 bases). The V end lost 6 bases, the J end lost 2 bases, and 16 bases lay between the germline ends. This CDR3 spans 14 amino acids. In germline, CDR1 is SQVTM, CDR2 ANQGSEA. CDR3 in amino acids: CSVVPGRQQETQYF. The CDR3 DNA is TGCAGCGTCGTCCCGGGAAGGCAGCAAGAGACCCAGTACTTC.

This clonotype was detected once. The rearrangement uses TRBV20-1 and TRBJ1-3; D uncertain. The CDR3 is 14 residues long. The V gene lost 3 bases and the J gene lost 0 bases, with 9 bases spanning the gap. Germline assignment: CDR1 DFQATT and CDR2 SNEGSKA (reference sequence). The CDR3 DNA reads TGCAGTGCTAGGACGGGGAGCTCTGGAAACACCATATATTTT. This encodes CSARTGSSGNTIYF.

This clonotype was picked up many times. The J gene is TRBJ2-6, the V gene TRBV29-1, with 8 bases matching TRBD1. The ends lost 6 bases at V and 0 bases at J; junction bases unmatched: 4. CDR3 length: 15 residues. Germline V gene data show CDR1 as SQVTM and CDR2 as ANQGSEA. CDR3 sequence: CSVRTGTSGANVLTF. The CDR3 region has the DNA TGCAGCGTGAGGACAGGGACCTCTGGGGCCAACGTCCTGACTTTC. Combining the CDR3 with reference TRBV29-1 and TRBJ2-6 gives the whole variable domain SAVISQKPSRDICQRGTSLTIQCQVDSQVTMMFWYRQQPGQSLTLIATANQGSEATYESGFVIDKFPISRPNLTFSTLTVSNMSPEDSSIYLCSVRTGTSGANVLTFGAGSRLTVL.

This sequence joins TRBV29-1 and TRBJ2-1, with D maybe TRBD2 (5 bases). Germline lookup yields CDR1 SQVTM and CDR2 ANQGSEA. The V and J ends lost 4 bases and 7 bases respectively, with 17 bases between them. This CDR3 is 14 amino acids long. The CDR3 region is CSVVGLANANEQFF. Written as DNA, the CDR3 is TGCAGCGTTGTAGGACTCGCGAACGCAAATGAGCAGTTCTTC.